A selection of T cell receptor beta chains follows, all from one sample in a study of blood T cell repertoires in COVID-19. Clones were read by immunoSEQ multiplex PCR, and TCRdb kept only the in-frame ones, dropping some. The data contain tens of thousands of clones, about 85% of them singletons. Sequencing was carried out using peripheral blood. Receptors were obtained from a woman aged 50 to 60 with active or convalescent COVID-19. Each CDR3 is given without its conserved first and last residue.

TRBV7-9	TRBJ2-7	ASSKYIGTGESEQY
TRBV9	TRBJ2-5	ASSEGLLAGKETQY
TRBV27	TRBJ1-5	ASRQTAYSNQPQH
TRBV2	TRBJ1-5	ASSKEITGSSNQPQH
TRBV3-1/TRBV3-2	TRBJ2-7	ASTPGQTRYEQY
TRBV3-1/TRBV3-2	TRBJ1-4	ASSQRTGTNEKLF
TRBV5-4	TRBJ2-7	ASSPRTGPSYEQY
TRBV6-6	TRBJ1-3	ASREGKGNTIY
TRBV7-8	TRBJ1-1	ASSLSGVTEAF
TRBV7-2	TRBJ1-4	ASSLRQGDREKLF
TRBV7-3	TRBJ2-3	ASSLIRGGSRGGPSSRSDTQY
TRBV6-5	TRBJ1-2	ASSYAGVDGYT
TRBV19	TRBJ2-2	ASSTSGLVTGELF
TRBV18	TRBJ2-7	ASSPDSYEQY
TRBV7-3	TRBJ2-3	ASSLTIGGGDTQY
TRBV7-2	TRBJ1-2	ASSLVQGQGNYGYT
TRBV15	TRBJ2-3	ATSGGEGVSTDTQY
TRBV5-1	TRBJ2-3	ASSLGEITDTQY
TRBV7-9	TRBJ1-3	ASSQRQGGGNTIY
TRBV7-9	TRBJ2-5	ASSPRTGEETQY
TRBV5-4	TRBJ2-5	ASSLGIGARETQY
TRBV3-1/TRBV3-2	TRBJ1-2	ASSPEGRSGYT
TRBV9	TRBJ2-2	ASSSSGGNTGELF
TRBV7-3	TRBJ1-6	ASSLGQGRSPLH
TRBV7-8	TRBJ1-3	ASSYRGSGNTIY
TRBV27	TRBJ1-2	ASSLDGGTFYGYT
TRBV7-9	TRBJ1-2	ASSPGVYGYT
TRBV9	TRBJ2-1	ASSAGRSYNEQF
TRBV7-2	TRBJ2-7	ASSLAFGHNQEQY
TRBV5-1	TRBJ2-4	ASSFDGGLQNIQY
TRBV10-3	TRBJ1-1	ATYDHTEMNTEAF
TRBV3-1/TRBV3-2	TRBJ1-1	ASSPIPGQGEAF
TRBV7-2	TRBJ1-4	ASSLTSGTGVEKLF
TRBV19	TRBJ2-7	ASSLAGTGYYEQY
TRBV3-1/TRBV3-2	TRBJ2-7	ASSQPSSISYEQY
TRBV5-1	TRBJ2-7	ASSLLSGAHFEQY
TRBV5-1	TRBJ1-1	ASSLGGGMDTEAF
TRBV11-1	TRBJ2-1	ASSHSGGVNLDEQF
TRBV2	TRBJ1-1	ASSISNTEAF
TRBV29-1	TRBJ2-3	SVEDLPPLDTQY
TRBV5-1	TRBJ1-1	ASSLTGGMNTEAF
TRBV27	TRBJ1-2	ASRGTGEGGYT
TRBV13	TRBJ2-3	ASSFLTSGADTQY
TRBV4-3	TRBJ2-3	ASSQDSEDTQY
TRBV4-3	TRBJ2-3	ASSQRTEGDTQY
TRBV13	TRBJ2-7	ASSHQGAHEQY
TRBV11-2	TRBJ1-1	ASSSTGADTEAF
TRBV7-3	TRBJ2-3	ASSPGVGTDTQY
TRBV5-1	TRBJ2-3	ASSLPQSDTQY
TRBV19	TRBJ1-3	ASSISNSGNTIY
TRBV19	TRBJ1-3	ASTLGSSGNTIY
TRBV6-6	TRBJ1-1	ASSYSEQNTEAF
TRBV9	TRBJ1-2	ASSVGPGNLYGYT
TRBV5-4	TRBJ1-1	ASSLDPAMNTEAF